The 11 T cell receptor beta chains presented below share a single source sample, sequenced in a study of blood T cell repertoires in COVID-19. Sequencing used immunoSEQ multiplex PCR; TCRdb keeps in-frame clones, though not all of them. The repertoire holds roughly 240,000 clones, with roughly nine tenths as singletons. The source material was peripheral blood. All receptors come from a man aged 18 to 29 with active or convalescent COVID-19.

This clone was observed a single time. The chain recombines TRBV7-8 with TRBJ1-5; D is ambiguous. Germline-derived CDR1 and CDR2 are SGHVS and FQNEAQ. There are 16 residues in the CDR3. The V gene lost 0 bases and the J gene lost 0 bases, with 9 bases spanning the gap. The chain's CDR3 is CASSLARRYSNQPQHF. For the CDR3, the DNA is TGTGCCAGCAGCTTAGCGCGGAGGTATAGCAATCAGCCCCAGCATTTT.

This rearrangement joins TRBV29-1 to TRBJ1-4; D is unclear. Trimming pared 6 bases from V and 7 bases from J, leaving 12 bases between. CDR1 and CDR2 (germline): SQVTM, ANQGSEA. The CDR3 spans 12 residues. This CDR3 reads CSVGDTPEKLFF. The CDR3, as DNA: TGCAGCGTAGGAGATACCCCTGAAAAACTGTTTTTT.

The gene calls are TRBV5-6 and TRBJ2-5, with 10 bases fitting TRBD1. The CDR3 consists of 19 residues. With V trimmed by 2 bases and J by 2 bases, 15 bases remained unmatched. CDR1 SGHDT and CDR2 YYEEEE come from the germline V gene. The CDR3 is CASSLDRGRLLPDQETQYF. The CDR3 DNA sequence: TGTGCCAGCAGCTTAGACAGGGGGCGGCTCTTACCCGATCAAGAGACCCAGTACTTC.

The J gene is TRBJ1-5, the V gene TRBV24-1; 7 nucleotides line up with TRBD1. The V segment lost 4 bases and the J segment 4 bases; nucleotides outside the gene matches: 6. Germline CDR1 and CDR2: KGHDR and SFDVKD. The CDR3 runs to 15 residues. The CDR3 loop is CATSERGQDNQPQHF. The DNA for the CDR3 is TGTGCCACCAGTGAGAGAGGACAGGATAATCAGCCCCAGCATTTT.

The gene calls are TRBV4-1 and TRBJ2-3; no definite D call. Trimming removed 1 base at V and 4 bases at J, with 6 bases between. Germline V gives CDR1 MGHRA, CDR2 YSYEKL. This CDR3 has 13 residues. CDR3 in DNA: TGCGCCAGCAGCCAAGCGGTAGCAGATACGCAGTATTTT. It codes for CASSQAVADTQYF.

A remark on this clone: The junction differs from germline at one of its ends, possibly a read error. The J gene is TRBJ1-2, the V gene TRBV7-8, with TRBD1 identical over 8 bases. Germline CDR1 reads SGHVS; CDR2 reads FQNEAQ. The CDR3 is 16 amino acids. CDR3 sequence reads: CASRPTGGPQLSSVSF. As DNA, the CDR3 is TGTGCCAGCAGGCCCACAGGGGGGCCCCAATTATCCTCTGTCTCCTTC.

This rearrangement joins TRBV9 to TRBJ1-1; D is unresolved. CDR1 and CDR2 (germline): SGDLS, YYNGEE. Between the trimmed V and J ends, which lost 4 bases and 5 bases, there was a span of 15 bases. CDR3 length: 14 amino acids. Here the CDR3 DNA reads TGTGCCAGCAGCTCAGCCTTCATCGGGACTGAAGCTTTCTTT. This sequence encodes CASSSAFIGTEAFF.

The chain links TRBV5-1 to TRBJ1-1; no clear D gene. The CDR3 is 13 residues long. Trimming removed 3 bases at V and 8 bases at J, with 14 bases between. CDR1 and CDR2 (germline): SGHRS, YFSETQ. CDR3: CASSYSSYLEAFF. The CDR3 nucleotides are TGCGCCAGCAGCTATAGTTCGTACCTAGAAGCTTTCTTT. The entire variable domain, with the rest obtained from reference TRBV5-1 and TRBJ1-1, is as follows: KAGVTQTPRYLIKTRGQQVTLSCSPISGHRSVSWYQQTPGQGLQFLFEYFSETQRNKGNFPGRFSGRQFSNSRSEMNVSTLELGDSALYLCASSYSSYLEAFFGQGTRLTVV.

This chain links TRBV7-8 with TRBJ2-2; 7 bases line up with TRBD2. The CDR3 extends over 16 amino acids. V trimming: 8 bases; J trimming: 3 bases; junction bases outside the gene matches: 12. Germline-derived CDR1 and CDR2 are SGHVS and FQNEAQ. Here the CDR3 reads CASDPLAEIYTGELFF. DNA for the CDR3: TGTGCCAGCGACCCCCTAGCGGAGATATACACCGGGGAGCTGTTTTTT.

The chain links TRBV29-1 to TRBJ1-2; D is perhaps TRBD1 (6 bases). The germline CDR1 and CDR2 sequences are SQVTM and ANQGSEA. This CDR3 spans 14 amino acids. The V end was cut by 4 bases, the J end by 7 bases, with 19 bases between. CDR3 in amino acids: CSVGVQGNSVGYTF. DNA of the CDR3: TGCAGCGTTGGGGTTCAGGGGAATTCAGTTGGCTACACCTTC. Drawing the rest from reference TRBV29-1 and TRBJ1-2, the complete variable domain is SAVISQKPSRDICQRGTSLTIQCQVDSQVTMMFWYRQQPGQSLTLIATANQGSEATYESGFVIDKFPISRPNLTFSTLTVSNMSPEDSSIYLCSVGVQGNSVGYTFGSGTRLTVV.

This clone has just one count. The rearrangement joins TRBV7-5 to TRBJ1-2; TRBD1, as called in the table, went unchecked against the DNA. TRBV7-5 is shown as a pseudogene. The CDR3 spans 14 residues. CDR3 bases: TGTGTCAGAAGCTTAGCGGGGGCAATCTATGGCTACACCTTC. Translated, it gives CVRSLAGAIYGYTF.